Shown below are 15 T cell receptor beta chains from a single sample sequenced in a study of cytomegalovirus exposure and HLA in healthy donors. The PCR ran on 60 Vbeta and 13 Jbeta primers. Only in-frame clones appear in the TCRdb table, and some are missing; sequencing was by immunoSEQ multiplex PCR. Of about 160,000 clones in the sample, 86% were seen once. Sequences were obtained from PBMCs. These receptors all stem from a young woman in good health and CMV-seronegative.

The chain links TRBV5-4 to TRBJ2-7; TRBD2 matches at 13 bases. The CDR3 totals 15 residues. Germline loops: CDR1 SGHNT, CDR2 YYREEE (reference sequence). V lost 5 bases to trimming and J lost 5 bases; unmatched junction nucleotides: 7. This CDR3 reads CASRSGLAGADEQYF. The CDR3 nucleotides are TGTGCCAGCAGGTCTGGACTAGCGGGAGCGGACGAGCAGTACTTC.

The V and J genes are TRBV4-2 and TRBJ2-1, with TRBD1 matching 10 bases. J gave up 8 bases and V 4 bases, and 11 bases lay outside the gene matches. This CDR3 has 16 residues. In germline, CDR1 is LGHNA, CDR2 YNFKEQ. CDR3 protein: CASSPTGTGEVDEQFF. For the CDR3, the DNA is TGTGCCAGCAGCCCTACCGGGACAGGGGAGGTCGATGAGCAGTTCTTC.

The chain has TRBV27 and TRBJ2-7, with 7 bases lining up with TRBD1. The CDR3 runs to 16 residues. Looked up from germline, CDR1 is MNHEY and CDR2 is SMNVEV (reference sequence). The V segment lost 6 bases and the J segment 3 bases; nucleotides outside the gene matches: 14. CDR3 residues: CASSPSQGQALYEQYF. CDR3 coding DNA: TGTGCCAGCAGCCCCTCTCAAGGACAGGCCCTCTACGAGCAGTACTTC.

The J gene is TRBJ1-2, the V gene TRBV28; D remains unclear. Germline CDR1 MDHEN, CDR2 SYDVKM. The V end was cut by 7 bases, the J end by 8 bases, with 14 bases between. The CDR3 totals 12 residues. CDR3 DNA: TGTGCCAGCATGGACGGGGAGACGGGCTACACCTTC. This sequence encodes CASMDGETGYTF.

J is TRBJ2-5 and V is TRBV9; D remains ambiguous. Trimming stripped 2 bases from V and 1 base from J, with 9 bases between. Germline values: CDR1 SGDLS, CDR2 YYNGEE. The CDR3 totals 14 residues. The CDR3 protein is CASSVTVGQETQYF. DNA of the CDR3: TGTGCCAGCAGCGTCACAGTAGGCCAAGAGACCCAGTACTTC.

This chain joins TRBV10-1 and TRBJ1-6; D is ambiguous. The CDR3 has 15 amino acids. Germline CDR1 and CDR2: WNHNN and SYGVQD (reference sequence). V lost 1 base and J lost 8, with 12 bases in between. The CDR3 spells CASSEYVLVDSPLHF. CDR3 DNA: TGCGCCAGCAGTGAGTATGTCCTGGTAGATTCACCCCTCCACTTT.

A remark on this clone: The junction shows a germline mismatch at one end, possibly a read error. The chain employs TRBV7-7 and TRBJ2-5; 10 bases map to TRBD2. There are 14 residues in the CDR3. Germline V CDR1 and CDR2: SSHAT, FNYEAQ (reference sequence). CDR3 nucleotides: TGTGCTAGCAGCCTAGCGGGAGCGGGAGAGACCCAGTACTTC. Protein product: CASSLAGAGETQYF.

The chain is built from TRBV6-5 and TRBJ1-2; tentative D call: TRBD1 (5 bases). CDR1 and CDR2 from the germline V gene are MNHEY and SVGAGI. CDR3 size: 13 residues. Trimming took off 0 bases at V and 8 bases at J, with 10 bases between the two ends. The CDR3 reads CASSYSGGGGYTF. CDR3 DNA sequence: TGTGCCAGCAGTTACTCGGGGGGAGGCGGCTACACCTTC.

The chain recombines TRBV18 with TRBJ2-2; 7 nucleotides line up with TRBD2. Trimming cost V 3 bases and J 0 bases; bases outside gene matches: 4. CDR1 is KGHSH and CDR2 is LQKENI in the germline V gene. The CDR3 has 16 residues. CDR3 DNA: TGTGCCAGCTCACCCTGGGGACTAACGAACACCGGGGAGCTGTTTTTT. It translates to CASSPWGLTNTGELFF.

The V call is TRBV2, the J call TRBJ2-3, with a tentative D call TRBD2 (6 bases). Germline V gene lookup returns CDR1 SNHLY and CDR2 FYNNEI. The V gene lost 1 base and the J gene lost 1 base, with 9 bases spanning the gap. CDR3 size: 15 residues. CDR3 nucleotide sequence: TGTGCCAGCAGTGAAGTCGGGGGAGGCACAGATACGCAGTATTTT. Translated: CASSEVGGGTDTQYF.

This chain connects TRBV28 to TRBJ1-6; D is uncertain. V lost 7 bases, J lost 0 bases, and 10 bases lay in between. Germline V CDR1 and CDR2: MDHEN, SYDVKM. This CDR3 comprises 15 residues. The DNA of the CDR3 is TGTGCCAGCACCCAAGGGAGCTCCTATAATTCACCCCTCCACTTT. As protein: CASTQGSSYNSPLHF.

In its sample, this clone was seen once. The chain recombines TRBV19 with TRBJ2-5; tentative D call: TRBD1 (6 bases). The CDR3 runs to 14 residues. Per germline, CDR1 LNHDA and CDR2 SQIVND (reference sequence). V lost 5 bases, J lost 5 bases, and 15 bases lay in between. CDR3 protein: CASSRTATGETQYF. In nucleotides, the CDR3 is TGTGCCAGTAGTCGGACAGCTACTGGGGAGACCCAGTACTTC.

This chain links TRBV7-9 with TRBJ1-1; 9 nucleotides line up with TRBD1. Germline V gene data show CDR1 as SEHNR and CDR2 as FQNEAQ (reference sequence). This CDR3 has 16 amino acids. J was trimmed by 4 bases and V by 1 base; bases with no gene match: 7. CDR3 sequence: CASSLEGQGEVTEAFF. CDR3 nucleotide sequence: TGTGCCAGCAGCTTAGAGGGACAGGGTGAGGTCACTGAAGCTTTCTTT.

J is TRBJ1-4 and V is TRBV28; the match to TRBD1 covers 7 bases. This CDR3 region has 15 residues. Germline trimming cut 5 bases from V and 3 bases from J; bases unmatched to any gene: 6. The germline gives CDR1 MDHEN, CDR2 SYDVKM. DNA for the CDR3: TGTGCCAGCAGTCTCAACAGGGGTTCTAATGAAAAACTGTTTTTT. As protein: CASSLNRGSNEKLFF.

This clone was counted only a few times. The CDR3 protein is CASSPRQGMSLNTGELFF. The CDR3 region has the DNA TGTGCCAGCAGCCCCAGACAGGGGATGTCTCTGAACACCGGGGAGCTGTTTTTT. The chain employs TRBV5-8 and TRBJ2-2; 8 nucleotides match TRBD1. Germline V lookup: CDR1 SGHTS, CDR2 YDEGEE. Trimming removed 4 bases from V and 1 base from J; junction bases left unmatched: 12. This CDR3 comprises 18 residues.